Listed here is a single T cell receptor beta chain. The entry originates in a study of blood T cell repertoires in COVID-19. For the study at large: Donors in the United States, Italy and Spain gave samples during acute or convalescent COVID-19. PBMCs, B-cell-depleted T cells, or T cells were the source of the cDNA or gDNA that made up the material.

In the authors' workflow: Nucleated cell number was recorded as an estimate derived from reference gene primer amplification. Clones were read by immunoSEQ multiplex PCR, and TCRdb kept only the in-frame ones, dropping some. The V and J calls and clone size are taken from that table; D and trimming were inferred from the DNA. The top ten hold approximately 30% of the sample, which has approximately 100,000 clones, around 91% seen once. With 2 bases removed from V and 2 bases from J, the gap between germline ends came to 12 bases. Per germline, CDR1 MNHNS and CDR2 SASEGT. The CDR3 sequence is 15 residues long.

This chain connects TRBV6-1 to TRBJ1-2; D is uncertain. This sequence originates from a woman aged 80 or over with acute or convalescent COVID-19. The material sequenced was peripheral blood. CDR3 sequence reads: CASSEREGLNYGYTF. The DNA for the CDR3 is TGTGCCAGCAGTGAACGGGAAGGACTGAACTATGGCTACACCTTC.